Listed below are T cell receptor beta chains from one sample, sequenced in a study of response to subunit inactivated influenza vaccine. TCRdb re-called the RT-PCR reads through MiXCR, storing one row per CDR3 protein. This table has 700,000 to 800,000 distinct CDR3 sequences, roughly 20% appearing once. The source material was PBMCs from blood, sampled 4 to 6 days after vaccination. These receptors all come from a man in his forties or fifties who received an inactivated influenza vaccine. Each CDR3 is given with its conserved first and last residue. The D gene is left open where the match is weak. Clone size is shown for a subset of rows, as once, few, many or a class of expanded clone.

abundance	j_gene	len	d_gene	v_gene	CDR3nt	CDR3aa
few	TRBJ2-2	15	.	TRBV27	TGTGCCAGCAGTCAGCGGACTCGAGGGACCGGGGAGCTGTTTTTT	CASSQRTRGTGELFF
.	TRBJ2-1	15	.	TRBV10-3	TGTGCCATCAGCGCAACAGGATCAGGATACAATGAGCAGTTCTTC	CAISATGSGYNEQFF
few	TRBJ2-1	16	TRBD2	TRBV12-3/TRBV12-4	TGTGCCAGCAGTTTCTTCGGGACTAGCGGGAGGGGGGAGCAGTTCTTC	CASSFFGTSGRGEQFF
few	TRBJ1-2	13	.	TRBV20-1	TGCAGTGCTAGTAAGACGGCCTTTGGTGGCTACACCTTC	CSASKTAFGGYTF
few	TRBJ2-7	15	.	TRBV12-3/TRBV12-4	TGTGCCAGCAGTTCCATTTCGCCCAGGTCCTACGAGCAGTACTTC	CASSSISPRSYEQYF
.	TRBJ2-3	13	.	TRBV12-3/TRBV12-4	TGTGCCAGCGGGCTTTATGAGTCAGATACGCAGTATTTT	CASGLYESDTQYF
.	TRBJ2-5	14	.	TRBV7-2	TGTGCCAGCAGGGACCAATACCTGGGAGAGACCCAGTACTTC	CASRDQYLGETQYF
many	TRBJ1-1	13	.	TRBV11-2	TGTGCCAGCAGCTTGGGGGGGCGAACTGAAGCTTTCTTT	CASSLGGRTEAFF
few	TRBJ2-1	17	TRBD1	TRBV5-6	TGTGCCAGCAGCTTGATTGTCTCGGACAGGCCCTACAATGAGCAGTTCTTC	CASSLIVSDRPYNEQFF
.	TRBJ2-1	15	TRBD2	TRBV20-1	TGCAGTGCTACCGGGACTAGCGGGAGGATCGATGAGCAGTTCTTC	CSATGTSGRIDEQFF
few	TRBJ2-7	16	TRBD1	TRBV5-1	TGCGCCAGCAGCCGACACGGTGGGGACAGAACCTACGAGCAGTACTTC	CASSRHGGDRTYEQYF
.	TRBJ1-1	13	.	TRBV18	TGTGCCAGCTCACCGGGGAGTAACACTGAAGCTTTCTTT	CASSPGSNTEAFF
many	TRBJ2-7	12	.	TRBV10-3	TGTGCCATCAGTGAGTCTACCTACGAGCAGTACTTC	CAISESTYEQYF
.	TRBJ2-1	15	.	TRBV29-1	TGCAGCGTTGGGGCAGGGCGCATTTCCTACAATGAGCAGTTCTTC	CSVGAGRISYNEQFF